This T cell receptor (beta chain) was sequenced during a study of patients and donors after allogeneic stem cell transplantation. Trimming took off 6 bases at V and 1 base at J, with 9 bases between the two ends. The CDR3 covers 14 residues. TCRdb ran MiXCR on the RT-PCR reads and lists one entry per CDR3 protein. The sample lists 400,000 to 500,000 distinct CDR3 sequences; approximately 16% were seen once. V is TRBV12-3 or TRBV12-4 and J is TRBJ2-2, with D possibly being TRBD2 (6 bases). Sequenced: blood, either unsorted or a sorted T cell fraction (not recorded which). This sequence was found in a human donor who was either an allogeneic HSCT recipient or a stem cell or donor lymphocyte infusion donor (not recorded which). It is not recorded whose cells these are; they may come from a transplant donor. The CDR3: CASRSGLNTGELFF. The CDR3 DNA follows: TGTGCCAGCAGGAGCGGGCTGAACACCGGGGAGCTGTTTTTT.